This T cell receptor beta chain was sequenced during a study of blood T cell repertoires in COVID-19. About the study: Samples representing acute and convalescent COVID-19 were sourced from the United States, Italy and Spain. PBMCs, B-cell-depleted T cells, or T cells provided the cDNA or gDNA that made up the material.

Original data processing: How many nucleated cells were present was estimated from reference gene primer amplification. TCRdb keeps only in-frame clones here, not all; method: immunoSEQ multiplex PCR. V and J calls and clone size are as listed in that table; D and trimming were resolved from the DNA. The sample includes tens of thousands of clones, approximately 90% of them seen just once. V dropped 4 bases and J dropped 1; count of bases not matched to a gene: 3. The CDR3 is 15 residues long. Germline V gene lookup returns CDR1 KGHSH and CDR2 LQKENI. A single count supports this clone. The clonotype comes from a human donor in a cohort sampled during active COVID-19. The chain has TRBV18 and TRBJ2-3; 9 nucleotides match TRBD1. The sequencing sample was made of peripheral blood. CDR3 residues: CASSLRTGGTDTQYF. CDR3 coding DNA: TGTGCCAGCTCACTCAGGACAGGGGGCACAGATACGCAGTATTTT.